The 2 T cell receptor beta chains below come from one sample, sequenced in a study of cytomegalovirus exposure and HLA in healthy donors. With 60 Vbeta and 13 Jbeta primers, the PCR was carried out. Clones were sequenced by immunoSEQ multiplex PCR, and TCRdb holds only the in-frame ones, with some missing. This sample has about 98,000 clones, with 80% to 85% found just once. Sequencing was performed on PBMCs. The origin of the receptors is a man aged 40-55 years in good health and CMV-seronegative.

The V gene is TRBV13, the J gene TRBJ1-4, with D hard to call. This CDR3 spans 13 amino acids. Trimming shortened V by 6 bases and J by 4 bases, and 9 bases separated the two germline ends. Germline CDR1 and CDR2: PRHDT and FYEKMQ (reference sequence). CDR3 protein: CASSQADNEKLFF. The CDR3 region has the DNA TGTGCCAGCAGTCAGGCAGATAATGAAAAACTGTTTTTT. Variable domain in full (rest from reference TRBV13 and TRBJ1-4): AAGVIQSPRHLIKEKRETATLKCYPIPRHDTVYWYQQGPGQDPQFLISFYEKMQSDKGSIPDRFSAQQFSDYHSELNMSSLELGDSALYFCASSQADNEKLFFGSGTQLSVL.

CDR3: CASSLAGGDQPQHF. Here the CDR3 DNA reads TGTGCCAGCAGCTTGGCAGGAGGCGATCAGCCCCAGCATTTT. The chain combines TRBV5-5 with TRBJ1-5, with D uncertain. Germline V gene lookup returns CDR1 SGHKS and CDR2 YYEKEE (reference sequence). This CDR3 spans 14 amino acids. Trimming removed 0 bases at V and 5 bases at J, with 9 bases between.